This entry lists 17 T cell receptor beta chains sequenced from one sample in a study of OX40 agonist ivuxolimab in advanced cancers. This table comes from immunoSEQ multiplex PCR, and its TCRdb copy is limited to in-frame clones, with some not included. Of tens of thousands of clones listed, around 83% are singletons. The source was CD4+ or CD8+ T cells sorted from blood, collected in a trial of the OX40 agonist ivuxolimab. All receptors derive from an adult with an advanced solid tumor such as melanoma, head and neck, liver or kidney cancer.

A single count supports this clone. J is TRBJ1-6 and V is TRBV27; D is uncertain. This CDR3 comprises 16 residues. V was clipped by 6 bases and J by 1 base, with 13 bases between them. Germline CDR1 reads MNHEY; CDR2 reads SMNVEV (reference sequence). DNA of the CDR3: TGTGCCAGCAGGGCCGGGCCTACGTCCTATAATTCACCCCTCCACTTT. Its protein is CASRAGPTSYNSPLHF.

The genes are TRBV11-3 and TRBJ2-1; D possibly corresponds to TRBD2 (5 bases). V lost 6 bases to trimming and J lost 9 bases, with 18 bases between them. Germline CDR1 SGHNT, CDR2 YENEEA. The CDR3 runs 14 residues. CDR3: CASSPGGSLGEQFF. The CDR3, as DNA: TGTGCCAGCAGTCCCGGAGGTAGTTTGGGTGAGCAGTTCTTC.

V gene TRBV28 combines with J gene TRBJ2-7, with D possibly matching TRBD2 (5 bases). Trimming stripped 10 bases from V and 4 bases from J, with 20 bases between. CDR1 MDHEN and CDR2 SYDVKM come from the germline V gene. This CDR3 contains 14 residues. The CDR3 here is CATWRRGLKYEQYF. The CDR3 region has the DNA TGTGCCACCTGGAGGAGAGGGTTAAAATACGAGCAGTACTTC. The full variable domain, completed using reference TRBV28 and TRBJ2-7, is DVKVTQSSRYLVKRTGEKVFLECVQDMDHENMFWYRQDPGLGLRLIYFSYDVKMKEKGDIPEGYSVSREKKERFSLILESASTNQTSMYLCATWRRGLKYEQYFGPGTRLTVT.

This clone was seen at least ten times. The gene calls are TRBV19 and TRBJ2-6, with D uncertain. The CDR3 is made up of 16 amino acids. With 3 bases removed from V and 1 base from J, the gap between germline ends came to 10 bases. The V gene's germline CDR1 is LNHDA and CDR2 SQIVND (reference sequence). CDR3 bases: TGTGCCAGTAGTATCGTCGGAGCTTCTGGGGCCAACGTCCTGACTTTC. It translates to CASSIVGASGANVLTF.

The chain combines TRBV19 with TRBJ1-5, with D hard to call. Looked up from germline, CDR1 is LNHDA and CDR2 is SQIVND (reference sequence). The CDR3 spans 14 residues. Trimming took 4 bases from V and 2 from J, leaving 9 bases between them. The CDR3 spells CASSRGRGNQPQHF. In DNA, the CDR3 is TGTGCCAGTAGTAGGGGAAGAGGCAATCAGCCCCAGCATTTT.

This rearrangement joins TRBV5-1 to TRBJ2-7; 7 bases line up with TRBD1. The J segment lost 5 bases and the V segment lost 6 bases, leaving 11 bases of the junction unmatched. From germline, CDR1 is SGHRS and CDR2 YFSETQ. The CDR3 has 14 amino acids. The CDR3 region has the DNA TGCGCCAGCAAGCAAGGGACAGCCACCCACGAGCAGTACTTC. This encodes CASKQGTATHEQYF.

This CDR3 is CASTLLRDWNSPLHF. Here the CDR3 DNA reads TGTGCCAGCACCTTACTCAGGGACTGGAATTCACCCCTCCACTTT. V usage is TRBV6-5 and J usage is TRBJ1-6; D possibly corresponds to TRBD1 (5 bases). The CDR3 runs 15 residues. Germline CDR1 MNHEY, CDR2 SVGAGI. V was clipped by 7 bases and J by 7 bases, with 17 bases between them.

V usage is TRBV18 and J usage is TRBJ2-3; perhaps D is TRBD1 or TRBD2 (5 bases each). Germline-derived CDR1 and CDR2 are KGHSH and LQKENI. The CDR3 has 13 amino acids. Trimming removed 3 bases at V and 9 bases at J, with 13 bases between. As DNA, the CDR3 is TGTGCCAGCTCACCGGTCGTGGGGGAGACGCAGTATTTT. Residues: CASSPVVGETQYF.

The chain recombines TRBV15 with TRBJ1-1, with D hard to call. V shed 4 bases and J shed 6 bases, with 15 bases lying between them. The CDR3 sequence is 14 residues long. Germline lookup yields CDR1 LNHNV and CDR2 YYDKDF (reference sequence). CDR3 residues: CATSIARLSSEAFF. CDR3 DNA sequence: TGTGCCACCAGCATAGCCCGACTATCGTCTGAAGCTTTCTTT. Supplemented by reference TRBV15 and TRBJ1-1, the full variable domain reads DAMVIQNPRYQVTQFGKPVTLSCSQTLNHNVMYWYQQKSSQAPKLLFHYYDKDFNNEADTPDNFQSRRPNTSFCFLDIRSPGLGDTAMYLCATSIARLSSEAFFGQGTRLTVV.

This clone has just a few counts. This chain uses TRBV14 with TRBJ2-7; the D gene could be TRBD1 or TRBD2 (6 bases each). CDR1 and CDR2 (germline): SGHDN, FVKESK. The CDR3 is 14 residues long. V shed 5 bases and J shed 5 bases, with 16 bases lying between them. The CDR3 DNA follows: TGTGCCAGCAGCTCAGGAGGGACAAAACACGAGCAGTACTTC. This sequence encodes CASSSGGTKHEQYF.

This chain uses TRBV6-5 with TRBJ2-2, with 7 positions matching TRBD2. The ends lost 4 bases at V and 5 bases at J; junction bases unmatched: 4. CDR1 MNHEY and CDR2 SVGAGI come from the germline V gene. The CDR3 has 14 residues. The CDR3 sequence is CASSWGGGTGELFF. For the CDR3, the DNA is TGTGCCAGCAGTTGGGGGGGAGGAACCGGGGAGCTGTTTTTT.

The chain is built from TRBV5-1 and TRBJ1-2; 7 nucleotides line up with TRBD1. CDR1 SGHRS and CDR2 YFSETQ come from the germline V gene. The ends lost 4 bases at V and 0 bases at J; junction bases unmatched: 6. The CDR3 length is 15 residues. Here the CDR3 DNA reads TGCGCCAGCAGCATTGGGACAGATTCTAACTATGGCTACACCTTC. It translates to CASSIGTDSNYGYTF.

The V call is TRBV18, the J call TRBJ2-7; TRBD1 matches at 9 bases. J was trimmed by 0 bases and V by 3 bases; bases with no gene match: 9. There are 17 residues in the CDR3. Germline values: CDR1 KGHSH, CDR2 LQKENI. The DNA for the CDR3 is TGTGCCAGCTCACCCTCTCCGGGACAGGGAAACTCCTACGAGCAGTACTTC. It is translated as CASSPSPGQGNSYEQYF.

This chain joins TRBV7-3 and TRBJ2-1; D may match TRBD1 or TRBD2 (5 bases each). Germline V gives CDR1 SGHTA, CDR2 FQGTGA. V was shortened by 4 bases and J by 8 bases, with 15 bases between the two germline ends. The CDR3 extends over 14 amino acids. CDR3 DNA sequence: TGTGCCAGCAGCTCGGGACGGCCCTCCGATGAGCAGTTCTTC. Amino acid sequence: CASSSGRPSDEQFF.

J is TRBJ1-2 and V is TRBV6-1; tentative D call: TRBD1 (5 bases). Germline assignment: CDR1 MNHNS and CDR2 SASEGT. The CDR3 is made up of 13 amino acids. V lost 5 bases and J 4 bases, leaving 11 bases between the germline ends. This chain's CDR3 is CASSYGTLYGYTF. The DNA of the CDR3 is TGTGCCAGCAGTTATGGGACTCTCTATGGCTACACCTTC.

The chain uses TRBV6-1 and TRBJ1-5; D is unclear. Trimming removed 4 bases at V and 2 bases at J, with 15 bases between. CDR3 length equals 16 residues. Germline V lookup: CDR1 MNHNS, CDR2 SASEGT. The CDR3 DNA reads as TGTGCCAGCAGTGTAATGATGGGGTCCGGCAATCAGCCCCAGCATTTT. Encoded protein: CASSVMMGSGNQPQHF.

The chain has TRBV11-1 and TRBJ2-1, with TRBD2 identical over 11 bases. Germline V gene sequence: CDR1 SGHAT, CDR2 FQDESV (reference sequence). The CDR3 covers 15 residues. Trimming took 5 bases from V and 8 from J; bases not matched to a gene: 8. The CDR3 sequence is CASSLLAGVRDEQFF. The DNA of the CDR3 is TGTGCCAGCAGCCTACTAGCGGGAGTAAGGGATGAGCAGTTCTTC.